The present TCR beta chain was sequenced within a study of blood T cell repertoires in COVID-19 (dated by TCRdb to 2019 to 2021). About the study as a whole: Samples covering the acute and convalescent phases of COVID-19 were provided by collaborators in the United States, Italy and Spain. The prospective study material was composed of cDNA or gDNA derived from T cells, B-cell-depleted T cells, or PBMCs. Subjects who had been exposed to COVID-19, were actively infected with it, or had recovered from it provided the deeply sampled blood TCRbeta repertoires that made up the dataset. The repertoires were released in a freely available public database intended as a resource for research on the immune response to SARS-CoV-2. The samples were drawn from two sources: the first 160 participants of the ongoing ImmuneRACE study, and 1,200 or so subjects contributed by 6 global collaborators. A de-identified subject ID, COVID-19 status, age in years and sex were almost always included in the sample metadata. Where available, HLA class I and class II types were obtained from metadata supplied by the sample provider rather than from assay-based typing. Broader findings and caveats from the paper: The amount of clinical and demographic metadata varied by source and participant and was provided uncurated.

A second Seattle source provided samples from volunteer blood donors who had recovered from COVID-19. Collaborating institutions collected whole blood in K2EDTA tubes following their own protocols. For TCRbeta analysis, collaborators shipped samples in one of three forms: frozen whole blood, isolated PBMCs, or DNA extracted from either of those sample types. Points on this clone: Its antigen is unknown. Base qualities are not recorded, but no much larger clone differs from it by a single base.

Trimming removed 5 bases from V and 4 bases from J, leaving 12 bases between the germline ends. The germline V gene (reference sequence) supplies CDR1 SEHNR and CDR2 FQNEAQ. Inclusive of the bounding cysteine and phenylalanine, the CDR3 is 14 residues long. The DNA shown is the 42-base CDR3, in frame from base 1. TCRbeta CDR3 regions were amplified from genomic DNA using the immunoSEQ Assay, a bias-controlled multiplex PCR. As for the authors' bioinformatics: Nucleated cell counts per sample were estimated from amplification of reference gene primers within the assay. To quantify the absolute abundance of each unique TCRbeta CDR3 rearrangement, sequence reads were collapsed and filtered. For each sample, productive Simpson clonality was calculated as the square root of Simpson's diversity index across productive rearrangements. Sourced from immuneACCESS, this table was stored by TCRdb with only in-frame sequences that have V and J called. A share of the clones is absent; for the studies checked, an unresolved V gene accounts for under half, and the remainder has no known explanation. V and J calls and clone size come straight from that table; D and trimming were deduced from the DNA. Within this sample are 200,000 to 250,000 clones, with around 83% of them counted one time only. The ten most abundant clones make up around 1.5% of the sample.

The chain is made from TRBV7-9 and TRBJ2-1; too little of a D gene remains to name it. The sequence was obtained from a woman in her thirties or forties who had recovered from COVID-19. Sequenced material: peripheral blood. The nucleotide sequence is TGTGCCAGCAGCCCAAACTACGAATACAATGAGCAGTTCTTC. Translation gives CASSPNYEYNEQFF.